The clone carrying this T cell receptor beta chain occurred many times. In germline, CDR1 is SGHTS, CDR2 YDEGEE. V lost 0 bases to trimming and J lost 1 base, with 7 bases between them. This CDR3 is built from 14 residues. The data stem from a study of blood T cell repertoires in COVID-19. Study as a whole: Acute and convalescent COVID-19 specimens originated in the United States, Italy and Spain. From T cells, B-cell-depleted T cells, or PBMCs came the material, which was cDNA or gDNA.

Sequencing used immunoSEQ multiplex PCR; TCRdb keeps in-frame clones, though not all of them. The sample records hundreds of thousands of clones, approximately 88% being singletons. The source of this sequence is a woman aged 25 to 39 with COVID-19, enrolled during active disease. The chain links TRBV5-8 to TRBJ1-1; D not certain. The specimen sequenced was peripheral blood. The CDR3 region is CASSLVFKNTEAFF. The CDR3 nucleotides read TGTGCCAGCAGCTTGGTTTTCAAGAACACTGAAGCTTTCTTT.